What follows are 18 T cell receptor beta chains derived from one specimen sequenced in a study of T cell responses to AZD1222 COVID-19 vaccine. Sequencing used immunoSEQ multiplex PCR; TCRdb keeps in-frame clones, though not all of them. The repertoire holds around 100,000 clones, with about 80% as singletons. Sample: peripheral blood, taken on day 0 of AZD1222 vaccination. These receptors originate from an adult in good health.

The chain links TRBV15 to TRBJ2-7; possible D gene TRBD2, 7 bases. V was pared by 5 bases and J by 5 bases, with 19 bases between. Germline V gene data show CDR1 as LNHNV and CDR2 as YYDKDF (reference sequence). This CDR3 has 15 amino acids. The CDR3 coding sequence is TGTGCCACCAGCTCCGGAGGGGGGGGGCCAAACGAGCAGTACTTC. It codes for CATSSGGGGPNEQYF.

This chain links TRBV5-1 with TRBJ2-1; D is unclear. This CDR3 is built from 15 residues. V lost 0 bases and J 5 bases, leaving 12 bases between the germline ends. In germline, CDR1 is SGHRS, CDR2 YFSETQ. CDR3 in DNA: TGCGCCAGCAGCTTGGTACAGCCTGGGAACAATGAGCAGTTCTTC. Its protein product is CASSLVQPGNNEQFF.

The chain joins TRBV5-1 to TRBJ1-4; D not resolved. Trimming cost V 1 base and J 6 bases, with 19 bases left between them. CDR3 size: 17 residues. Germline values: CDR1 SGHRS, CDR2 YFSETQ. The CDR3 nucleotides read TGCGCCAGCAGCTTGTCTACTCCCCGTGGGGTTGATGAAAAACTGTTTTTT. The encoded protein is CASSLSTPRGVDEKLFF.

This sequence joins TRBV11-2 and TRBJ1-1; no reliable D call. V was trimmed by 11 bases and J by 0 bases, leaving 13 bases between them. The CDR3 runs 13 residues. The germline gives CDR1 SGHAT, CDR2 FQNNGV. The CDR3 DNA follows: TGTGCCTCTTCGACACACATGAACACTGAAGCTTTCTTT. Its protein product is CASSTHMNTEAFF.

CDR3 DNA sequence: TGTGCCAGCTCCGAAGGGCAGGGGGGAGTCAATGAGCAGTTCTTC. Translated, it gives CASSEGQGGVNEQFF. J is TRBJ2-1 and V is TRBV2, with a tentative D call TRBD1 (7 bases). V was cut by 8 bases and J by 6 bases, with 20 bases left in between. Looked up from germline, CDR1 is SNHLY and CDR2 is FYNNEI. The CDR3 length is 15 residues.

A few counts support this clone. The chain couples TRBV5-1 to TRBJ2-7, with D possibly being TRBD1 (6 bases). V lost 0 bases, J lost 5 bases, and 12 bases lay in between. The CDR3 length is 14 residues. CDR1 and CDR2 from the germline V gene are SGHRS and YFSETQ. CDR3 loop: CASSLETGSHEQYF. DNA for the CDR3: TGCGCCAGCAGCTTGGAAACAGGGTCCCACGAGCAGTACTTC.

This sequence joins TRBV11-2 and TRBJ2-3; the D is unclear. Per the germline V gene, CDR1 is SGHAT and CDR2 is FQNNGV. The CDR3 contains 15 residues. Trimming pared 1 base from V and 4 bases from J, leaving 12 bases between. The CDR3 DNA sequence: TGTGCCAGCAGCTTAGGGACCTCTTTATCAGATACGCAGTATTTT. Amino acid sequence: CASSLGTSLSDTQYF.

The V call is TRBV6-5, the J call TRBJ2-7; D may be TRBD1 (5 bases). The germline CDR1 and CDR2 sequences are MNHEY and SVGAGI. CDR3 size: 14 residues. Trimming cost V 6 bases and J 2 bases, with 14 bases left between them. CDR3 DNA: TGTGCCAGCAGCCCGATGGGGCAGGCCTACGAGCAGTACTTC. Translation gives CASSPMGQAYEQYF.

J is TRBJ2-2 and V is TRBV5-8, with a tentative D call TRBD1 (5 bases). The CDR3 extends over 15 amino acids. The germline gives CDR1 SGHTS, CDR2 YDEGEE. Trimming stripped 2 bases from V and 2 bases from J, with 10 bases between. The CDR3, as DNA: TGTGCCAGCAGCTTCAGGCAGGGAAACACCGGGGAGCTGTTTTTT. Encoded protein: CASSFRQGNTGELFF.

The chain recombines TRBV18 with TRBJ2-7; 8 nucleotides agree with TRBD2. Looked up from germline, CDR1 is KGHSH and CDR2 is LQKENI. V shed 0 bases and J 4 bases; nucleotides not matched to a gene: 5. The CDR3 is made up of 15 amino acids. CDR3 in DNA: TGTGCCAGCTCACCACCGGGGCGGGGGGTATACGAGCAGTACTTC. Translating it yields CASSPPGRGVYEQYF.

The DNA for the CDR3 is TGTGCCAGCAGCTTGACGTTTGGGGGGGGGAACAATGAGCAGTTCTTC. Its translation is CASSLTFGGGNNEQFF. V is TRBV6-2 or TRBV6-3 and J is TRBJ2-1; TRBD2 aligns across 7 bases. Losses at the gene ends were 6 bases for V and 5 bases for J; bases not matched to a gene: 13. This CDR3 has 16 amino acids. Per the germline V gene, CDR1 is MNHEY and CDR2 is SVGEGT.

The chain uses TRBV5-8 and TRBJ2-3; 13 nucleotides match TRBD2. V gave up 0 bases and J gave up 1 base; unmatched junction bases: 2. The CDR3 consists of 17 residues. Looked up from germline, CDR1 is SGHTS and CDR2 is YDEGEE. CDR3 nucleotide sequence: TGTGCCAGCAGCTTGGGGACTAGCGGGGGCCGCACAGATACGCAGTATTTT. Translated: CASSLGTSGGRTDTQYF. Full variable domain (remainder filled in from reference TRBV5-8 and TRBJ2-3): EAGVTQSPTHLIKTRGQQATLRCSPISGHTSVYWYQQALGLGLQFLLWYDEGEERNRGNFPPRFSGRQFPNYSSELNVNALELEDSALYLCASSLGTSGGRTDTQYFGPGTRLTVL.

The chain combines TRBV7-3 with TRBJ1-2, with 9 nucleotides matching TRBD1. The CDR3 has 15 residues. Trimming removed 5 bases from V and 6 bases from J; junction bases left unmatched: 10. The germline gives CDR1 SGHTA, CDR2 FQGTGA. The CDR3 is CASSPQPRDRDGYTF. CDR3 sequence (DNA): TGTGCCAGCAGCCCCCAACCCCGGGACAGGGATGGCTACACCTTC.

The chain links TRBV28 to TRBJ2-7; D is tentatively TRBD1 or TRBD2 (5 bases each). The CDR3 consists of 16 residues. The germline gives CDR1 MDHEN, CDR2 SYDVKM. The V gene lost 7 bases and the J gene lost 3 bases, with 22 bases spanning the gap. The CDR3 protein is CASTRRVRGRGYEQYF. CDR3 nucleotide sequence: TGTGCCAGCACCCGAAGAGTCCGGGGTAGGGGCTACGAGCAGTACTTC.

The V gene is TRBV28, the J gene TRBJ1-1; D call uncertain. The CDR3 contains 13 residues. V lost 6 bases to trimming and J lost 0 bases, with 8 bases between them. Germline V gives CDR1 MDHEN, CDR2 SYDVKM. The CDR3: CASSSNMNTEAFF. The CDR3 DNA sequence: TGTGCCAGCAGCTCCAATATGAACACTGAAGCTTTCTTT.

This chain joins TRBV5-1 and TRBJ1-2; D gene unclear. This CDR3 has 14 residues. Looked up from germline, CDR1 is SGHRS and CDR2 is YFSETQ. The V end was cut by 0 bases, the J end by 0 bases, with 6 bases between. The CDR3 here is CASSLDGANYGYTF. The CDR3 DNA sequence: TGCGCCAGCAGCTTGGACGGTGCTAACTATGGCTACACCTTC.

The J gene is TRBJ2-3, the V gene TRBV4-1, with 9 bases identical to TRBD2. The CDR3 runs 16 residues. Germline CDR1 is MGHRA and CDR2 is YSYEKL. The V segment lost 6 bases and the J segment 0 bases; nucleotides outside the gene matches: 7. CDR3 DNA: TGCGCCAGCAGAGCAGTAGCGGGGGTTAGCACAGATACGCAGTATTTT. This translates into CASRAVAGVSTDTQYF.

The V call is TRBV5-1, the J call TRBJ2-1; 7 nucleotides line up with TRBD1. J gave up 7 bases and V 4 bases, and 11 bases lay outside the gene matches. CDR1 and CDR2 (germline): SGHRS, YFSETQ. The CDR3 is 15 amino acids. The CDR3 coding sequence is TGCGCCAGCAGCACCAGACAGGGTTTCGAGAATGAGCAGTTCTTC. This encodes CASSTRQGFENEQFF. Complete variable domain (other parts from reference TRBV5-1 and TRBJ2-1): KAGVTQTPRYLIKTRGQQVTLSCSPISGHRSVSWYQQTPGQGLQFLFEYFSETQRNKGNFPGRFSGRQFSNSRSEMNVSTLELGDSALYLCASSTRQGFENEQFFGPGTRLTVL.